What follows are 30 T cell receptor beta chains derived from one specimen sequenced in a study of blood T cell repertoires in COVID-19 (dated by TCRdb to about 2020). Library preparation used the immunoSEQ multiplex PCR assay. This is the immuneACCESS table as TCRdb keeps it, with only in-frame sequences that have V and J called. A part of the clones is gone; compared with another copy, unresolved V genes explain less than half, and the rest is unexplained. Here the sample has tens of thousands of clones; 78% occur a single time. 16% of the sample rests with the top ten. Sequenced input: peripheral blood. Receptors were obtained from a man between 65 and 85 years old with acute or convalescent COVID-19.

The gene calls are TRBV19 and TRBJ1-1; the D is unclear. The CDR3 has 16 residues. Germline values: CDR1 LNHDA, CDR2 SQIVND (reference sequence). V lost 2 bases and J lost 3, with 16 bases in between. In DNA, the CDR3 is TGTGCCAGTAGTATACGAAGGAGGGTCCGGGACACTGAAGCTTTCTTT. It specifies CASSIRRRVRDTEAFF.

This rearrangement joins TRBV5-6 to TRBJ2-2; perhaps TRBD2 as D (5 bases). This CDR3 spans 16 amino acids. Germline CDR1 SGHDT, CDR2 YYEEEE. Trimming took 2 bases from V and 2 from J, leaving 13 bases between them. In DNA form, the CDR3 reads TGTGCCAGCAGCTTTTTTACAGCGGAAAACACCGGGGAGCTGTTTTTT. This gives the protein CASSFFTAENTGELFF.

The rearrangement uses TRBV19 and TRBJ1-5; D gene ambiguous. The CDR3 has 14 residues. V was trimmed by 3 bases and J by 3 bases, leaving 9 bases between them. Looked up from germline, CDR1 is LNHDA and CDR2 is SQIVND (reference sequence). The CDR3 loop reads CASSMSEINQPQHF. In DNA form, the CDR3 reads TGTGCCAGTAGTATGTCGGAGATCAATCAGCCCCAGCATTTT.

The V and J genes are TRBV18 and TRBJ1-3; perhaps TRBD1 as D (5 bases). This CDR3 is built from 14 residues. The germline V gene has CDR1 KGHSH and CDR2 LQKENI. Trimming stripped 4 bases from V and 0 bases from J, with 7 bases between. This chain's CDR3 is CASSQDSSGNTIYF. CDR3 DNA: TGTGCCAGCTCACAAGACAGCTCTGGAAACACCATATATTTT. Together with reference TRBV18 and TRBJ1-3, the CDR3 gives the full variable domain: NAGVMQNPRHLVRRRGQEARLRCSPMKGHSHVYWYRQLPEEGLKFMVYLQKENIIDESGMPKERFSAEFPKEGPSILRIQQVVRGDSAAYFCASSQDSSGNTIYFGEGSWLTVV.

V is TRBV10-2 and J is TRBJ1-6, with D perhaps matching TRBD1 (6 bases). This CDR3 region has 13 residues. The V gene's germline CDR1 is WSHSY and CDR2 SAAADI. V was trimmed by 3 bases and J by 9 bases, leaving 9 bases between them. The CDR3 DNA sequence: TGCGCCAGCAGTGAACAGGGAAGTTCACCCCTCCACTTT. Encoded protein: CASSEQGSSPLHF.

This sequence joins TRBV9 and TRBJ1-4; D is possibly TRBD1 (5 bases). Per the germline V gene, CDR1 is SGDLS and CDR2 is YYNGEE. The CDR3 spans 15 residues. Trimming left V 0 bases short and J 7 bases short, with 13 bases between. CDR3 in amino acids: CASSVGTVGGEKLFF. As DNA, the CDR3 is TGTGCCAGCAGCGTAGGGACGGTGGGGGGTGAAAAACTGTTTTTT.

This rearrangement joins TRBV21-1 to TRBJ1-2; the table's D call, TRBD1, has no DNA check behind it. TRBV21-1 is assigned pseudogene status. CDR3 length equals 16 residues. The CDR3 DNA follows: TGTGCCAGCAGCAAAGTACATAACAGGGGAAACTATGGCTACACCTTC. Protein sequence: CASSKVHNRGNYGYTF.

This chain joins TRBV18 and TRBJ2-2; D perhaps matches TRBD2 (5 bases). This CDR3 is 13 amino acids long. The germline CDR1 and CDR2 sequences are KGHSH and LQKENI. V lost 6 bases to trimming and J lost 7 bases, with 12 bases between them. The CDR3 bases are TGTGCCAGCTCCCTGGGGAGCGGCGGGGAGCTGTTTTTT. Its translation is CASSLGSGGELFF.

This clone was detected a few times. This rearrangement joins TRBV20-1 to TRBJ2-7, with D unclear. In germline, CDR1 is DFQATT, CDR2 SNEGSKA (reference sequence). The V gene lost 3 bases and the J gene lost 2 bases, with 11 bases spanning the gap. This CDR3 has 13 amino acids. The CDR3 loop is CSASGNYPYEQYF. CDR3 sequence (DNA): TGCAGTGCTAGTGGCAACTATCCCTACGAGCAGTACTTC.

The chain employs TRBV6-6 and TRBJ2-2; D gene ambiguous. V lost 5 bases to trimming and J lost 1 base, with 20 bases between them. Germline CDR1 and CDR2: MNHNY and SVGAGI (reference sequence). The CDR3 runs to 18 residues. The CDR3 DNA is TGTGCCAGCAGTCCTTCACATACAGTTTCACTGAACACCGGGGAGCTGTTTTTT. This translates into CASSPSHTVSLNTGELFF.

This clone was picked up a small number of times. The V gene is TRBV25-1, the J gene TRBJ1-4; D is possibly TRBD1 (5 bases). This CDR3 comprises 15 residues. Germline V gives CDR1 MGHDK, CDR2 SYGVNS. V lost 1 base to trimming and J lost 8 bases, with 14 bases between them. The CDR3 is CASSEFITGGEKLFF. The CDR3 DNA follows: TGTGCCAGCAGTGAATTCATCACTGGGGGGGAAAAACTGTTTTTT.

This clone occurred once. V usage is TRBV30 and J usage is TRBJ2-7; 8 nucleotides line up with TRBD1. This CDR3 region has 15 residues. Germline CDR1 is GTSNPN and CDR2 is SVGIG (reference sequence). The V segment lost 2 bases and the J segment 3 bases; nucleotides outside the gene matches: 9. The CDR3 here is CAWSLTGAFGYEQYF. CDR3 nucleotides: TGTGCCTGGAGTTTGACAGGGGCATTTGGCTACGAGCAGTACTTC.

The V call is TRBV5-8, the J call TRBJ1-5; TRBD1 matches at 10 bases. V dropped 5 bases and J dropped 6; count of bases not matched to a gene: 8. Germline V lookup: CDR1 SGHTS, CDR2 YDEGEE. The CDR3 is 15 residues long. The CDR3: CASSFDRGLSQPQHF. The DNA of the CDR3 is TGTGCCAGCAGTTTCGACAGGGGGCTAAGTCAGCCCCAGCATTTT.

CDR3 amino acids: CASGTELNTEAFF. For the CDR3, the DNA is TGTGCCAGCGGAACAGAGTTGAACACTGAAGCTTTCTTT. The chain recombines TRBV5-4 with TRBJ1-1; D is uncertain. The CDR3 covers 13 residues. V was cut by 7 bases and J by 0 bases, with 10 bases left in between. Germline-derived CDR1 and CDR2 are SGHNT and YYREEE (reference sequence).

CDR3 amino acids: CASRTGGGNQPQHF. The CDR3 DNA follows: TGTGCCAGTAGGACAGGGGGCGGCAATCAGCCCCAGCATTTT. The chain carries TRBV19 and TRBJ1-5; 10 bases fit TRBD1. Germline assignment: CDR1 LNHDA and CDR2 SQIVND (reference sequence). The CDR3 consists of 14 residues. The ends lost 6 bases at V and 2 bases at J; junction bases unmatched: 1.

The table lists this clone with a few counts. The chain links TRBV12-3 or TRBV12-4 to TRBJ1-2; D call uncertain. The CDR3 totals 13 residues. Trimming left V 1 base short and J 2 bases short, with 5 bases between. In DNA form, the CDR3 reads TGTGCCAGCAGTTTAGGGGCCAACTATGGCTACACCTTC. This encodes CASSLGANYGYTF.

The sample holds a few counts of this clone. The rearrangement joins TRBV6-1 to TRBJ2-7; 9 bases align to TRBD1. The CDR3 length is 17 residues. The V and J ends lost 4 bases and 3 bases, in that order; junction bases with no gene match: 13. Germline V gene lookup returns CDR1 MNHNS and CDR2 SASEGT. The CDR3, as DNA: TGTGCCAGCAGTGGTCCCTCCCGGGACAGGGATTTCTACGAGCAGTACTTC. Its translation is CASSGPSRDRDFYEQYF.

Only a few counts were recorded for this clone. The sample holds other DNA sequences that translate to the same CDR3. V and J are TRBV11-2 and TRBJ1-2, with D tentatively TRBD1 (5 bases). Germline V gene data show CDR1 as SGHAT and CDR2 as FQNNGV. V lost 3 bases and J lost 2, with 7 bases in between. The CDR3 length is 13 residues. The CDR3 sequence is CASSLGLNYGYTF. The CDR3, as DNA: TGTGCCAGCAGCTTGGGGCTCAACTATGGCTACACCTTC.

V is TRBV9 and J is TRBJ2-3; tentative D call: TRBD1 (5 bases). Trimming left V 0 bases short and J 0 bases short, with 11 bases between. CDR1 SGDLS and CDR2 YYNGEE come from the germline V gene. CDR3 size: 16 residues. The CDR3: CASSVGWGRSTDTQYF. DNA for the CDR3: TGTGCCAGCAGCGTAGGTTGGGGCAGAAGCACAGATACGCAGTATTTT.

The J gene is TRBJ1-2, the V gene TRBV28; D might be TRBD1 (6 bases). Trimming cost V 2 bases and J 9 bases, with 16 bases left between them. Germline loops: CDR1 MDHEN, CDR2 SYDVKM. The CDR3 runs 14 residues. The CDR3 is CASSLDGQRGSYTF. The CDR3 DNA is TGTGCCAGCAGTTTAGACGGACAGAGAGGTAGCTACACCTTC.

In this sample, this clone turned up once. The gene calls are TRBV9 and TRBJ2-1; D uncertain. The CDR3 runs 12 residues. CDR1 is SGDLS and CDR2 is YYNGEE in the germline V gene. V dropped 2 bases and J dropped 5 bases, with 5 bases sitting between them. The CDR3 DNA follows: TGTGCCAGCAGCGTGGAGAACAATGAGCAGTTCTTC. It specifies CASSVENNEQFF.

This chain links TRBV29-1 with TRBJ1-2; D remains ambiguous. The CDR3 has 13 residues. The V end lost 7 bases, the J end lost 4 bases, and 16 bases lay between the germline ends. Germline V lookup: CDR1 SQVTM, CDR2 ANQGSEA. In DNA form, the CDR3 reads TGCAGCGCCGCGTCCCCCGGGATCTATGGCTACACCTTC. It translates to CSAASPGIYGYTF.

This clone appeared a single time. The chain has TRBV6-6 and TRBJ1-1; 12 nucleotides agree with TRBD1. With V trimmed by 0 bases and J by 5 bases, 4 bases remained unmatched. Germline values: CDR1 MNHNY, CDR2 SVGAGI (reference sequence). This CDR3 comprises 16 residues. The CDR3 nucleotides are TGTGCCAGCAGTTACTCAGGGACAGGGGGCCGGACTGAAGCTTTCTTT. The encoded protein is CASSYSGTGGRTEAFF.

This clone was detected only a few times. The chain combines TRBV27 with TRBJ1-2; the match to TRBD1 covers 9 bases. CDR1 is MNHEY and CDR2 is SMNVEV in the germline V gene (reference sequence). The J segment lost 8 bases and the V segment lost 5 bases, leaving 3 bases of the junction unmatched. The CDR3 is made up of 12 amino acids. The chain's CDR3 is CASSGTGMGYTF. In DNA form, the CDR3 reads TGTGCCAGCAGTGGGACAGGGATGGGCTACACCTTC.

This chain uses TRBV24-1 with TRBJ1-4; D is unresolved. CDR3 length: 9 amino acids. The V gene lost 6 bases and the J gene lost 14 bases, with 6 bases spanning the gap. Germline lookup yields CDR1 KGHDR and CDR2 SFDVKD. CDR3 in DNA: TGTGCCACCAGTCCTTCCCTGTTTTTT. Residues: CATSPSLFF.

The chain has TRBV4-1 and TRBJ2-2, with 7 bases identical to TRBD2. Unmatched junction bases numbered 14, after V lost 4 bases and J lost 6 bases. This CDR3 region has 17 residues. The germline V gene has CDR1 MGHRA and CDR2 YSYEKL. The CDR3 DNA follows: TGCGCCAGCAGCCGTCGGGCTTTGGGAGCGGGGTCCGGGGAGCTGTTTTTT. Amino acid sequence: CASSRRALGAGSGELFF.

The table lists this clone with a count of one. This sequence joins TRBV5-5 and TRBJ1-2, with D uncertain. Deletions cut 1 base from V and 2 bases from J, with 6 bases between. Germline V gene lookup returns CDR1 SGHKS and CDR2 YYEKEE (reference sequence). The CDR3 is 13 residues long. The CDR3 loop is CASSLSGNYGYTF. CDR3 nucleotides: TGTGCCAGCAGCTTGTCAGGAAACTATGGCTACACCTTC.

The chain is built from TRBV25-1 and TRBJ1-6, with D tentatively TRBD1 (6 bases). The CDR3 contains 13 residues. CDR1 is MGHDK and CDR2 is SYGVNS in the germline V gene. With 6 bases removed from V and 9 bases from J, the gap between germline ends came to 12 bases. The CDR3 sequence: CASRDSEFSPLHF. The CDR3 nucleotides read TGTGCCAGCAGGGACAGCGAATTTTCACCCCTCCACTTT.

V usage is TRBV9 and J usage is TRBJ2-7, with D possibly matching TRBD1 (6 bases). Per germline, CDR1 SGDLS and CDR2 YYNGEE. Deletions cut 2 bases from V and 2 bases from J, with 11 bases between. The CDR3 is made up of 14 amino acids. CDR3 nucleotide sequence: TGTGCCAGCAGCGTTCACACAGGGCCCTACGAGCAGTACTTC. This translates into CASSVHTGPYEQYF.

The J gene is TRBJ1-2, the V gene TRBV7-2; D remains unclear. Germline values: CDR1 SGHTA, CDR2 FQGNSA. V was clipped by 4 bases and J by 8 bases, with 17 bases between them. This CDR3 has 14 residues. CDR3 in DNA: TGTGCCAGCAGCTCCCGGGTAGATGCGAACGGCTACACCTTC. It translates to CASSSRVDANGYTF.